The clone carrying this TCR beta chain appeared once. The target antigen is unknown. The data originate from a study of shared clonotypes between healthy human individuals. At the level of the study: Aged 18 to 49, the donors were two women and a few men. Researchers assigned three CD4 naive, three CD4 memory, two CD8 naive and one CD8 memory plate to each donor. General study findings and limits: Blood was the only sampled material, and tissue repertoires likely differ. Rarefaction gave evidence that sorted-subset sequencing remained incomplete despite large depth.

Sequenced by immunoSEQ multiplex PCR; TCRdb stores in-frame clones only, minus some. Counted here are approximately 400,000 clones, about 96% occurring once; the ten biggest clones make up around 0.29%. Germline V gene data show CDR1 as SGHAT and CDR2 as FQNNGV. This CDR3 spans 13 amino acids. V shed 4 bases and J shed 2 bases, with 9 bases lying between them. Sequenced sample: memory CD8+ T cells sorted from blood. Subset in this sample: CD45RO+ cells pooled with CCR7-negative TemRA cells. The V and J genes are TRBV11-2 and TRBJ2-7; D might be TRBD2 (6 bases). The clonotype originates from a man in his thirties or forties in good health. For the CDR3, the DNA is TGTGCCAGCAGCTGGACTAACGCCTACGAGCAGTACTTC. This codes for CASSWTNAYEQYF.